Presented here are 7 T cell receptor beta chains from one specimen sequenced in a study of blood T cell repertoires in COVID-19. Some clones are missing from TCRdb's copy, which holds only in-frame ones; the method was immunoSEQ multiplex PCR. The sample has around 150,000 clones, about four fifths seen once; the top ten hold about 6.4%. Sequenced material: peripheral blood. The receptors derive from a human donor in a cohort sampled during active COVID-19.

V and J are TRBV6-1 and TRBJ1-2; D is undetermined. This CDR3 is 13 amino acids long. The germline V gene encodes CDR1 MNHNS and CDR2 SASEGT. V gave up 3 bases and J gave up 4 bases, with 9 bases separating them. The CDR3 reads CASSEPVSYGYTF. DNA of the CDR3: TGTGCCAGCAGTGAGCCGGTTAGCTATGGCTACACCTTC.

This chain joins TRBV30 and TRBJ2-3; 10 bases are shared with TRBD2. The CDR3 is made up of 15 amino acids. Germline CDR1 and CDR2: GTSNPN and SVGIG (reference sequence). After removal of 2 bases from V and 7 bases from J, the junction contained 9 bases not matched to a gene. The CDR3 sequence: CAWSKPSGGRNTQYF. CDR3 sequence (DNA): TGTGCCTGGAGTAAACCTAGCGGGGGCCGAAATACGCAGTATTTT.

This chain uses TRBV28 with TRBJ2-7; perhaps TRBD2 as D (6 bases). In germline, CDR1 is MDHEN, CDR2 SYDVKM. The length of the CDR3 is 14 residues. V was cut by 4 bases and J by 4 bases, with 14 bases left in between. DNA of the CDR3: TGTGCCAGCAGTTGGCGGGGACGCTGGTACGAGCAGTACTTC. Translating it yields CASSWRGRWYEQYF. The whole variable domain, remainder taken from reference TRBV28 and TRBJ2-7, is DVKVTQSSRYLVKRTGEKVFLECVQDMDHENMFWYRQDPGLGLRLIYFSYDVKMKEKGDIPEGYSVSREKKERFSLILESASTNQTSMYLCASSWRGRWYEQYFGPGTRLTVT.

CDR3 coding DNA: TGTGCCAGCTCTCACGGGGAGACCTACGAGCAGTACTTC. The encoded protein is CASSHGETYEQYF. The chain has TRBV6-6 and TRBJ2-7; possible D gene TRBD2, 5 bases. The CDR3 is made up of 13 amino acids. Trimming removed 8 bases at V and 2 bases at J, with 13 bases between. Germline V gene lookup returns CDR1 MNHNY and CDR2 SVGAGI (reference sequence).

This chain uses TRBV6-5 with TRBJ2-1; 8 bases agree with TRBD2. V shed 2 bases, J shed 3 bases, and the junction held 6 bases outside the gene matches. The CDR3 sequence is 16 residues long. From germline, CDR1 is MNHEY and CDR2 SVGAGI. Here the CDR3 DNA reads TGTGCCAGCAGTTACCGCGGGGCGGGGGGCTACAATGAGCAGTTCTTC. Its protein is CASSYRGAGGYNEQFF.

The chain joins TRBV25-1 to TRBJ1-1; the match to TRBD1 covers 7 bases. CDR3 length: 13 amino acids. The germline CDR1 and CDR2 sequences are MGHDK and SYGVNS. J gave up 7 bases and V 4 bases, and 6 bases lay outside the gene matches. CDR3 loop: CASSVTGFGEAFF. The DNA for the CDR3 is TGTGCCAGCAGTGTGACAGGGTTTGGTGAAGCTTTCTTT.

This clone was recorded at least ten times. The V gene is TRBV7-3, the J gene TRBJ2-2; D might be TRBD1 (5 bases). The V gene's germline CDR1 is SGHTA and CDR2 FQGTGA. The germline V and J ends were trimmed by 5 bases and 1 base, with 8 bases remaining between them. This CDR3 has 14 amino acids. In DNA, the CDR3 is TGTGCCAGCAGCGAACAGGTGAACACCGGGGAGCTGTTTTTT. Its translation: CASSEQVNTGELFF.